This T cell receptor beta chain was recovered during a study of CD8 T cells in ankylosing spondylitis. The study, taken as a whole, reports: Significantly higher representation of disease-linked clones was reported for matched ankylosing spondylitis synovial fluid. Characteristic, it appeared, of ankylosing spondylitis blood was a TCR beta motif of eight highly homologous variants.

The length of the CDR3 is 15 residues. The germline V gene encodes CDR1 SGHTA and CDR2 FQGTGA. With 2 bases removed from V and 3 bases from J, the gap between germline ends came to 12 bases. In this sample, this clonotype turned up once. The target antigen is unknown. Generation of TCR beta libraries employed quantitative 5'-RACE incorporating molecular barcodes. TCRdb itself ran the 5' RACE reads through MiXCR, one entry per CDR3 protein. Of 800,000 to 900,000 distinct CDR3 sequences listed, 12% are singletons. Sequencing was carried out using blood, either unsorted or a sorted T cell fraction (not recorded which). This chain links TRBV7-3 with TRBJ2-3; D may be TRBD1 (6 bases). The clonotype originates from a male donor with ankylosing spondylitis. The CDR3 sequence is CASSLGQRGTDTQYF. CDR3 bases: TGTGCCAGCAGCTTAGGACAGAGAGGGACAGATACGCAGTATTTT.